Below, one T cell receptor (beta chain) is given with its context. Germline CDR1 and CDR2: KGHDR and SFDVKD. The CDR3 is made up of 14 amino acids. The junction had 1 base not matched to a gene; V was cut back by 1 base and J by 5 bases. Categorization into cohorts depended on clinical history that participants reported. Cohort 3 recovered donors had two negative PCRs, clearance, or symptom resolution. This sample stems from a study of blood T cell repertoires in COVID-19. Across the study: Acute-phase and convalescent COVID-19 samples originated in the United States, Italy and Spain. T cells, B-cell-depleted T cells, or PBMCs provided the cDNA or gDNA that served as material.

Repertoires were generated with immunoSEQ multiplex PCR, while TCRdb's copy carries only in-frame clones and drops some. The data show roughly 280,000 clones, with approximately 89% seen just once and less than 2% held by the top ten. The receptor comes from a woman aged 55 to 70 who had recovered from COVID-19. The sequencing sample was made of PBMCs or T cells enriched from blood (not recorded which). This chain joins TRBV24-1 and TRBJ2-1, with 7 bases that match TRBD1. CDR3 nucleotides: TGTGCCACCAGTGATTTAGGGGGCCACAATGAGCAGTTCTTC. This gives the protein CATSDLGGHNEQFF.